A single sample is the source of the 22 T cell receptor beta chains below, sequenced in a study of beta chain features in type 1 diabetes. Expressed TCRB transcripts were sequenced, since all the RNA that had been isolated was reverse transcribed. Data came from immunoSEQ multiplex PCR; TCRdb stores just in-frame clones and leaves some out. The table includes about 160,000 clones, less than 9.5% detected once. The sample was central memory CD4+ T cells from blood. The receptors derive from a young woman in good health.

There are a few counts of this clone. This sequence joins TRBV2 and TRBJ2-7; D not certain. With 6 bases removed from V and 0 bases from J, the gap between germline ends came to 6 bases. CDR1 is SNHLY, CDR2 FYNNEI, per germline. This CDR3 contains 12 residues. The CDR3 here is CASSASSYEQYF. DNA of the CDR3: TGTGCCAGCAGCGCTAGCTCCTACGAGCAGTACTTC.

This clone has more than one count but fewer than ten. This chain links TRBV5-4 with TRBJ1-1, with 7 bases that match TRBD1. CDR3 length equals 15 residues. V lost 4 bases and J lost 0; bases outside the gene matches: 6. CDR1 SGHNT and CDR2 YYREEE come from the germline V gene (reference sequence). CDR3 loop: CASSPLQGMNTEAFF. The CDR3 DNA reads TGTGCCAGCAGCCCCCTACAGGGGATGAACACTGAAGCTTTCTTT.

The gene calls are TRBV5-1 and TRBJ2-5; D perhaps matches TRBD1 (5 bases). Between the trimmed V and J ends, which lost 0 bases and 1 base, there was a span of 10 bases. The CDR3 extends over 15 amino acids. Germline CDR1 SGHRS, CDR2 YFSETQ. CDR3 in amino acids: CASSLGGLIQETQYF. In DNA, the CDR3 is TGCGCCAGCAGCTTGGGGGGCCTCATCCAAGAGACCCAGTACTTC.

There are a few counts of this clone. V and J are TRBV19 and TRBJ1-5, with D possibly TRBD1 on 5 matching bases. This CDR3 has 13 residues. V gave up 3 bases and J gave up 5 bases, with 8 bases separating them. Germline V gives CDR1 LNHDA, CDR2 SQIVND (reference sequence). The CDR3 DNA is TGTGCCAGTAGTATGGACATAGATCAGCCCCAGCATTTT. The encoded protein is CASSMDIDQPQHF.

This clone turned up a few times. This rearrangement joins TRBV18 to TRBJ2-3; 7 bases are shared with TRBD1. Per germline, CDR1 KGHSH and CDR2 LQKENI. The CDR3 loop spans 15 amino acids. V shed 3 bases, J shed 2 bases, and the junction held 5 bases outside the gene matches. CDR3 nucleotides: TGTGCCAGCTCACCTCGACAGGGTAACACAGATACGCAGTATTTT. Translated, it gives CASSPRQGNTDTQYF.

This chain joins TRBV6-1 and TRBJ2-7, with D possibly TRBD2 on 6 matching bases. CDR1 and CDR2 from the germline V gene are MNHNS and SASEGT. The V end lost 4 bases, the J end lost 5 bases, and 15 bases lay between the germline ends. The CDR3 is made up of 14 amino acids. Here the CDR3 DNA reads TGTGCCAGCAGTGTCCAGGAGGGCATCAACGAGCAGTACTTC. This sequence encodes CASSVQEGINEQYF.

V and J are TRBV2 and TRBJ2-7; TRBD1 matches 10 bases. CDR3 length: 13 residues. In germline, CDR1 is SNHLY, CDR2 FYNNEI. Germline trimming cut 6 bases from V and 6 bases from J; bases unmatched to any gene: 5. CDR3 amino acids: CASRKDRGVEQYF. The CDR3 coding sequence is TGTGCCAGCAGGAAGGACAGGGGGGTCGAGCAGTACTTC. Looking up the rest from reference TRBV2 and TRBJ2-7 gives the full variable domain: EPEVTQTPSHQVTQMGQEVILRCVPISNHLYFYWYRQILGQKVEFLVSFYNNEISEKSEIFDDQFSVERPDGSNFTLKIRSTKLEDSAMYFCASRKDRGVEQYFGPGTRLTVT.

Notes on this clone: Other DNA variants within this sample encode the same CDR3. The V and J genes are TRBV30 and TRBJ2-2, with TRBD2 matching over 8 bases. This CDR3 spans 14 amino acids. Germline CDR1 GTSNPN, CDR2 SVGIG (reference sequence). Trimming took 4 bases from V and 1 from J; bases not matched to a gene: 2. The CDR3 DNA follows: TGTGCCTGGAAGCTAGCGGGGAACACCGGGGAGCTGTTTTTT. It specifies CAWKLAGNTGELFF.

The sample holds a few counts of this clone. CDR3 coding DNA: TGTGCTAGTGGTTTGGTAAGGGAGCCGGGGCGGGAGGAGGACAATGAGCAGTTCTTC. Amino acid sequence: CASGLVREPGREEDNEQFF. This chain links TRBV12-5 with TRBJ2-1, with 8 bases fitting TRBD2. Germline lookup yields CDR1 LGHNT and CDR2 FRNRAP. This CDR3 has 19 residues. The junction had 15 bases not matched to a gene; V was cut back by 0 bases and J by 5 bases.

V usage is TRBV27 and J usage is TRBJ2-6; 8 positions agree with TRBD2. The CDR3 has 17 amino acids. Germline CDR1 is MNHEY and CDR2 is SMNVEV (reference sequence). V gave up 5 bases and J gave up 0 bases; unmatched junction bases: 6. The CDR3 sequence: CASSTGGSFSGANVLTF. CDR3 coding DNA: TGTGCCAGCAGTACGGGGGGGTCGTTCTCTGGGGCCAACGTCCTGACTTTC.

The genes are TRBV6-5 and TRBJ2-2, with D possibly TRBD1 on 5 matching bases. Per germline, CDR1 MNHEY and CDR2 SVGAGI. V was shortened by 6 bases and J by 0 bases, with 11 bases between the two germline ends. There are 15 residues in the CDR3. CDR3: CASRRQMANTGELFF. The CDR3 region has the DNA TGTGCCAGCAGAAGACAGATGGCGAACACCGGGGAGCTGTTTTTT.

This clone showed up many times. The rearrangement uses TRBV9 and TRBJ1-2; D unresolved. The CDR3 consists of 14 residues. Germline assignment: CDR1 SGDLS and CDR2 YYNGEE. The V and J ends lost 3 bases and 1 base respectively, with 10 bases between them. The CDR3 DNA reads TGTGCCAGCAGCGAAGCGGCCGTTAACTATGGCTACACCTTC. It encodes CASSEAAVNYGYTF.

The chain couples TRBV7-3 to TRBJ2-1, with D possibly matching TRBD2 (6 bases). From germline, CDR1 is SGHTA and CDR2 FQGTGA. The CDR3 length is 15 residues. V lost 5 bases and J lost 2, with 13 bases in between. CDR3 region: CASSVREVPYNEQFF. DNA of the CDR3: TGTGCCAGCAGCGTCAGGGAGGTCCCCTACAATGAGCAGTTCTTC.

This chain links TRBV5-1 with TRBJ2-3; TRBD1 aligns across 7 bases. This CDR3 region has 14 residues. V shed 3 bases, J shed 4 bases, and the junction held 5 bases outside the gene matches. The germline gives CDR1 SGHRS, CDR2 YFSETQ. The CDR3 is CASSSGQDADTQYF. CDR3 coding DNA: TGCGCCAGCAGCTCCGGACAGGATGCAGATACGCAGTATTTT.

This clone has only a few counts. This chain uses TRBV30 with TRBJ1-4, with D perhaps matching TRBD1 (5 bases). Trimming stripped 2 bases from V and 7 bases from J, with 17 bases between. The CDR3 is 15 amino acids. Germline values: CDR1 GTSNPN, CDR2 SVGIG (reference sequence). The CDR3 loop is CAWSPQVQVGEKLFF. DNA of the CDR3: TGTGCCTGGAGTCCTCAGGTACAGGTTGGTGAAAAACTGTTTTTT. The whole variable domain, filled in from reference TRBV30 and TRBJ1-4, reads SQTIHQWPATLVQPVGSPLSLECTVEGTSNPNLYWYRQAAGRGLQLLFYSVGIGQISSEVPQNLSASRPQDRQFILSSKKLLLSDSGFYLCAWSPQVQVGEKLFFGSGTQLSVL.

The rearrangement uses TRBV2 and TRBJ1-1; TRBD1 matches 8 bases. This CDR3 has 15 residues. Germline V gene data show CDR1 as SNHLY and CDR2 as FYNNEI. The junction had 2 bases not matched to a gene; V was cut back by 1 base and J by 1 base. The CDR3 protein is CASSEGGQGNTEAFF. CDR3 nucleotides: TGTGCCAGCAGTGAAGGCGGACAGGGGAACACTGAAGCTTTCTTT.

This clone came up a few times. This chain uses TRBV7-2 with TRBJ2-2; 12 nucleotides line up with TRBD1. This CDR3 is 16 amino acids long. Germline trimming cut 6 bases from V and 7 bases from J; bases unmatched to any gene: 9. CDR1 and CDR2 from the germline V gene are SGHTA and FQGNSA. This CDR3 is CASSSTGTGGFGELFF. The CDR3 DNA follows: TGTGCCAGCAGTTCGACCGGGACAGGGGGCTTCGGGGAGCTGTTTTTT.

The V call is TRBV18, the J call TRBJ2-1, with TRBD2 matching over 7 bases. Germline CDR1 KGHSH, CDR2 LQKENI. The V and J ends lost 3 bases and 7 bases, in that order; junction bases with no gene match: 3. This CDR3 is 13 amino acids long. The CDR3 sequence is CASSPLAENEQFF. As DNA, the CDR3 is TGTGCCAGCTCACCTCTAGCGGAAAATGAGCAGTTCTTC.

This clone was seen many times. This chain connects TRBV2 to TRBJ2-1; D remains unclear. V lost 6 bases and J 8 bases, leaving 8 bases between the germline ends. Germline CDR1 reads SNHLY; CDR2 reads FYNNEI. The CDR3 totals 11 residues. The DNA of the CDR3 is TGTGCCAGCAGATTAGTAGATGAGCAGTTCTTC. It yields the protein CASRLVDEQFF.

This clone was seen a handful of times. The DNA for the CDR3 is TGTGCCAGCAGCGTAACAGGCGTACTTTACAATGAGCAGTTCTTC. This sequence encodes CASSVTGVLYNEQFF. The genes are TRBV9 and TRBJ2-1; the D gene is possibly TRBD1 (5 bases). V dropped 1 base and J dropped 4 bases, with 12 bases sitting between them. Germline V gives CDR1 SGDLS, CDR2 YYNGEE. CDR3 length: 15 amino acids.

Regarding this clone: At one end the junction does not follow the germline gene, possibly because of a read error. This specimen includes other DNA sequences encoding the same CDR3. The rearrangement uses TRBV30 and TRBJ1-1, with TRBD1 as a possible D gene (6 bases). CDR1 is GTSNPN, CDR2 SVGIG, per germline (reference sequence). The CDR3 sequence is 11 residues long. CDR3 amino acids: CAWSRQEMAFF. The CDR3 nucleotides are TGTGCCTGGAGTAGACAGGAGATGGCTTTCTTC.

This clone came up once. The genes are TRBV11-2 and TRBJ1-1, with TRBD1 identical over 9 bases. The length of the CDR3 is 16 residues. V gave up 5 bases and J gave up 2 bases; unmatched junction bases: 9. CDR1 is SGHAT and CDR2 is FQNNGV in the germline V gene. The CDR3 sequence is CASSLSPGQGNTEAFF. CDR3 sequence (DNA): TGTGCCAGCAGCCTCTCTCCGGGACAGGGAAACACTGAAGCTTTCTTT.